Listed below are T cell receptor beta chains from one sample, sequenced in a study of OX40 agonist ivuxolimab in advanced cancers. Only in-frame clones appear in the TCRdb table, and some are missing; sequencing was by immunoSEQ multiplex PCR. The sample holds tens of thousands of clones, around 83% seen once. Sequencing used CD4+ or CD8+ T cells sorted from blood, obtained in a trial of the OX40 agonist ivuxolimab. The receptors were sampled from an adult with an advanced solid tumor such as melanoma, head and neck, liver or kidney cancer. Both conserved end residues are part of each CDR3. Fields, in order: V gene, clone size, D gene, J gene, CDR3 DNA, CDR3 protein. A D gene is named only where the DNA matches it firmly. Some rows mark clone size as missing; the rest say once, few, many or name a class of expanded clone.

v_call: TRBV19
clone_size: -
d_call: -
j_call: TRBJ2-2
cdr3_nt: TGTGCCAGTAGTTATCCGAAACTGAACACCGGGGAGCTGTTTTTT
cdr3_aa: CASSYPKLNTGELFF

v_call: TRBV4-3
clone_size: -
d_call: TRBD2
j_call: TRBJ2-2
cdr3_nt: TGCGCCAGCTCCAGCGGGGGGGCGGTAGGGGAGCTGTTTTTT
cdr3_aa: CASSSGGAVGELFF

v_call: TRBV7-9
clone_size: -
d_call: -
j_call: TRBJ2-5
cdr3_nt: TGTGCCAGCAGCTTAAGTACCACATTCCGAGGAGAGACCCAGTACTTC
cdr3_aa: CASSLSTTFRGETQYF

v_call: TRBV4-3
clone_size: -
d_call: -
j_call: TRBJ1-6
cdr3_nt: TGCGCCAGCAGCCAAGAGTTCGGAGGCGGTTCACCCCTCCACTTT
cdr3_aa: CASSQEFGGGSPLHF

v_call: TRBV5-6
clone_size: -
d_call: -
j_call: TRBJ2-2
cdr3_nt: TGTGCCAGCAGGGGTATATCTGGGGAGCTGTTTTTT
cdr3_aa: CASRGISGELFF

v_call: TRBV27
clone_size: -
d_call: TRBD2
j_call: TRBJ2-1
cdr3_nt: TGTGCCAGCCGCCCCGAGCGGGGGGGTTCTGAGCAGTTCTTC
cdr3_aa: CASRPERGGSEQFF

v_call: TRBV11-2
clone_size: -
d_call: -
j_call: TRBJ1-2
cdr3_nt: TGTGCCAGCAGCCAGGGCCCCGCTGGTGGCTACACCTTC
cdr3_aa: CASSQGPAGGYTF

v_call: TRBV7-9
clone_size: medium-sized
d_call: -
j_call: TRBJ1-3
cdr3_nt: TGTGCCAGCAGCTTTTCGGGGGGGGCTAGAAACACCATATATTTT
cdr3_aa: CASSFSGGARNTIYF

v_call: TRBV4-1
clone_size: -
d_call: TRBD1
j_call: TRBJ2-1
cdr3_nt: TGCGCCAGCAGCCAAGAAGCGGCAGGGGGCCCTGAGCAGTTCTTC
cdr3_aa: CASSQEAAGGPEQFF

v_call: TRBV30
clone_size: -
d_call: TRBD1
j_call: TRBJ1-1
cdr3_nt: TGTGCCTGGGTTGACAGGGGTGGGAACACTGAAGCTTTCTTT
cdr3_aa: CAWVDRGGNTEAFF

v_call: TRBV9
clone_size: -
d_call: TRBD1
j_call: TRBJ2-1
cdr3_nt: TGTGCCAGCAGCCCCCGGGACAGCAGCTTCAACAATGAGCAGTTCTTC
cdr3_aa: CASSPRDSSFNNEQFF

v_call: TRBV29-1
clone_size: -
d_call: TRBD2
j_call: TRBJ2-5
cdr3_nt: TGCAGCGTTGATTGGGCTAGCGGGAGCATAGAGACCCAGTACTTC
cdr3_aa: CSVDWASGSIETQYF

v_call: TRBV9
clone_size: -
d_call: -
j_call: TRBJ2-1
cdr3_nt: TGTGCCAGCAGCAGGGGACACCGAAGCTCCTACAATGAGCAGTTCTTC
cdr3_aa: CASSRGHRSSYNEQFF

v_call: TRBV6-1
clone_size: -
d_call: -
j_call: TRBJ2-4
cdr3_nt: TGTGCCAGCAGTGAATGGGGTGGGGTACTCCTAGCCAAAAACATTCAGTACTTC
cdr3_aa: CASSEWGGVLLAKNIQYF

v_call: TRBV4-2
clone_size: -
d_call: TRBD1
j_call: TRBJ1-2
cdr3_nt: TGTGCCAGCAGCGAACAGGGGGCCCTCTTCTATGGCTACACCTTC
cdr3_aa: CASSEQGALFYGYTF

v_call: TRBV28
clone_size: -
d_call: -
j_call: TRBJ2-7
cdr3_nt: TGTGCCAGCAGTTTGCTTCCAGGGGGGGTCCTCGAGCAGTACTTC
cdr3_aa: CASSLLPGGVLEQYF

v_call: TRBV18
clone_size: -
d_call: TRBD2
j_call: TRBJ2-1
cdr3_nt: TGTGCCAGCTCACCAAACGGGGGGGCCGGGTACAATGAGCAGTTCTTC
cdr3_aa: CASSPNGGAGYNEQFF

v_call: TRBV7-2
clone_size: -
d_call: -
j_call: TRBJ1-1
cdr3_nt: TGTGCCAGCAGCCTCTGGCCGGGGAACACTGAAGCTTTCTTT
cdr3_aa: CASSLWPGNTEAFF

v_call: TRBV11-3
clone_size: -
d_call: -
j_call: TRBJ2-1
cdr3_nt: TGTGCCAGCAGCCCGCAGGGCGACAATGAGCAGTTCTTC
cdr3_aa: CASSPQGDNEQFF

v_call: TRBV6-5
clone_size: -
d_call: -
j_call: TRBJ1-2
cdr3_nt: TGTGCCAGCAGTACCTTCTTGGGGGGTAACTATGGCTACACCTTC
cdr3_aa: CASSTFLGGNYGYTF

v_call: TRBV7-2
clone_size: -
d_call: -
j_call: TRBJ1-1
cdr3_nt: TGTGCCAGCAGCTTAGCCCCCGGTCAGGGGCACCTCGATCCGAACACTGAAGCTTTCTTT
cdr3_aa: CASSLAPGQGHLDPNTEAFF

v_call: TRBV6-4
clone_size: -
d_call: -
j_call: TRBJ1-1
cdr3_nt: TGTGCCAGCAGTGACTCCGGGGGGGATGAAGCTTTCTTT
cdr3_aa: CASSDSGGDEAFF

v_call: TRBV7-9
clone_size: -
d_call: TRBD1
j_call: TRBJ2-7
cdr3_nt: TGTGCCAGCAGCAGCACGGGGGACAGGACCACCTACGAGCAGTACTTC
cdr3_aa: CASSSTGDRTTYEQYF

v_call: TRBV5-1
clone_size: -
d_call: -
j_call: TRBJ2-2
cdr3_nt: TGCGCCAGCACGGAGGGTCGCAGCACCGGGGAGCTGTTTTTT
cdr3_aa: CASTEGRSTGELFF

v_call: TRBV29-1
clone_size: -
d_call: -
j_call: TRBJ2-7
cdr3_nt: TGCAGCGTTTCCTGGACGTCTTACGAGCAGTACTTC
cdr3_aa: CSVSWTSYEQYF

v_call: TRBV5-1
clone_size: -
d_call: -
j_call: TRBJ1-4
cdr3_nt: TGCGCCAGCAGCCTGAGGGGCCCAAATGAAAAACTGTTTTTT
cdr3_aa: CASSLRGPNEKLFF

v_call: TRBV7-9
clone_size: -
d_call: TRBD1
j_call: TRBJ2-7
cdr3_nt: TGTGCCAGCAGTCGCATAGCCCGGGACAGGGGGTTGTACGAGCAGTACTTC
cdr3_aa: CASSRIARDRGLYEQYF

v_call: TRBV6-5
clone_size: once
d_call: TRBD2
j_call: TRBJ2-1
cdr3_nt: TGTGCCAGCAGTTACCGGGAGGATGAGCAGTTCTTC
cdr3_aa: CASSYREDEQFF

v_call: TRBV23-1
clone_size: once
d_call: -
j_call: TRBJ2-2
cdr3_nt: TGCGCCAGCACCGTCAATCGTTCGACAGGATGGCACACCGGGGAGCTGTTTTTT
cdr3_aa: CASTVNRSTGWHTGELFF

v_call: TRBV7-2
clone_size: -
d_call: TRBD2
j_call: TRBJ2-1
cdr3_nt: TGTGCCAGCACCCTGACTAGCGGGGACTACAATGAGCAGTTCTTC
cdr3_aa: CASTLTSGDYNEQFF

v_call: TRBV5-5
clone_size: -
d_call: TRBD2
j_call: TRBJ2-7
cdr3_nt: TGTGCCAGCAGCCTGGGACTAGCGGGGGCCGAAGGGGACTTC
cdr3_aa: CASSLGLAGAEGDF

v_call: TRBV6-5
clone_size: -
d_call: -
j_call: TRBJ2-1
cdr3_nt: TGTGCCAGCAGCTATACTCGGCCTACCCACAATGAGCAGTTCTTC
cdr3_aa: CASSYTRPTHNEQFF

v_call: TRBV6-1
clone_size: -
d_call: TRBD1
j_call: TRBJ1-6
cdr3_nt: TGTGCCAGCATGCGGACAGGAGACTATAATTCACCCCTCCACTTT
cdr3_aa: CASMRTGDYNSPLHF

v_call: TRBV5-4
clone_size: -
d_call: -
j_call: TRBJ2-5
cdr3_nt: TGTGCCAGCAGCCCCATGGGAGAGACCCAGTACTTC
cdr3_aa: CASSPMGETQYF

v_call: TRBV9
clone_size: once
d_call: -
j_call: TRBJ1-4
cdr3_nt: TGTGCCAGCAGCCCGAGCGGTGAGGGGGTCAGAGAAAAACTGTTTTTT
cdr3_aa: CASSPSGEGVREKLFF

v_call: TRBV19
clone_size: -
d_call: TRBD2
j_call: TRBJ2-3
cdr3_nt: TGTGCCAGTACGGTTAGCGGGGGGGCCACAGATACGCAGTATTTT
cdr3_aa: CASTVSGGATDTQYF

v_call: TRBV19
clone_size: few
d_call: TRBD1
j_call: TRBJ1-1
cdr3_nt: TGTGCCAGTAGTATTGGACAGGCCCCTAGCACTGAAGCTTTCTTT
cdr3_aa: CASSIGQAPSTEAFF

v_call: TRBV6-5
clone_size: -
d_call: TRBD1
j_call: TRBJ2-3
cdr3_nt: TGTGCCAGCAGCCCGGACAGGGGGCTTGATACGCAGTATTTT
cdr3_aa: CASSPDRGLDTQYF

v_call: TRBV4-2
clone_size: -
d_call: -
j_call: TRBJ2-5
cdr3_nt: TGTGCCAGCAGCCGGAAGGGGGAAGAGACCCAGTACTTC
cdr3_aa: CASSRKGEETQYF

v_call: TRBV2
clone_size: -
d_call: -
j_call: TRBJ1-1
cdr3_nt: TGTGCCAATACCGGAGAGAACACTGAAGCTTTCTTT
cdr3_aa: CANTGENTEAFF

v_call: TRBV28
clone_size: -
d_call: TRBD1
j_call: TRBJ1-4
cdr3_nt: TGTGCCATTTTGAGGACAGGGGTAAATGAAAAACTGTTTTTT
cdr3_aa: CAILRTGVNEKLFF

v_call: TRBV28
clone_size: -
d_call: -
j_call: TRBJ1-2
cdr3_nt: TGTGCCAGCAGTTTTAGCATCTGGGGGGGCTACACCTTC
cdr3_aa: CASSFSIWGGYTF

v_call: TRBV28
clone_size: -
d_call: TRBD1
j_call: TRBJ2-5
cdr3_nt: TGTGCCAGCAGTTTCCCCAGGGGGCTGGTAGAGACCCAGTACTTC
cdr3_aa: CASSFPRGLVETQYF

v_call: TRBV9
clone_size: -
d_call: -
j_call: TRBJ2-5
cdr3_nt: TGTGCCAGCAGCGCCGAATTGAGGGAGACCCAGTACTTC
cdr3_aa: CASSAELRETQYF

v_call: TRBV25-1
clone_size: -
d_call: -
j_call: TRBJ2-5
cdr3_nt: TGTGCCAGCACTCCCTACGGGGGCCGGGGGGAGACCCAGTACTTC
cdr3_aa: CASTPYGGRGETQYF

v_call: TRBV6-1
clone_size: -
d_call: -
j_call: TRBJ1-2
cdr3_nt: TGTGCCAGCAGTGAAGAACATTTAATCAGGGGCTACACCTTC
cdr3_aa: CASSEEHLIRGYTF

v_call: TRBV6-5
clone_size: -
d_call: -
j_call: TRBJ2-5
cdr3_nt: TGTGCCAGCAGTTACTCACAGAAAGAGACCCAGTACTTC
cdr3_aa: CASSYSQKETQYF

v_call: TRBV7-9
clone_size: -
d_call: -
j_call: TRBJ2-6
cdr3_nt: TGTGCCAGCAGCTTAAAGGGTCCTGGGGCCAACGTCCTGACTTTC
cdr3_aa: CASSLKGPGANVLTF

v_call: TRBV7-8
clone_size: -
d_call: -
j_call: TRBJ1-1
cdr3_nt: TGTGCCAGCAGCTTTGGTACCTTGAACACTGAAGCTTTCTTT
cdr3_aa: CASSFGTLNTEAFF

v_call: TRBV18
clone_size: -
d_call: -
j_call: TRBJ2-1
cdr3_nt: TGTGCCAGCTCACCGGGTCAGAATGAGCAGTTCTTC
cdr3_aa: CASSPGQNEQFF

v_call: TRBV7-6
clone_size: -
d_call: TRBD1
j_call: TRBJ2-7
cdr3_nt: TGTGCCAGCAGCTTATGGGACAGGGGATACGAGCAGTACTTC
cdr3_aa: CASSLWDRGYEQYF

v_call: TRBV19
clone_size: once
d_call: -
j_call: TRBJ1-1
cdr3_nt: TGTGCCAGTAGTCCGCCCCTGGAGGGTAGGACAGAAGCTTTCTTT
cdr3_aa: CASSPPLEGRTEAFF

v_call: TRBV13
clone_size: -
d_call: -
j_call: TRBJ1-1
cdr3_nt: TGTGCCAGCAGCTTAGGCGGGGTAGCGGACACTGAAGCTTTCTTT
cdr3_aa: CASSLGGVADTEAFF